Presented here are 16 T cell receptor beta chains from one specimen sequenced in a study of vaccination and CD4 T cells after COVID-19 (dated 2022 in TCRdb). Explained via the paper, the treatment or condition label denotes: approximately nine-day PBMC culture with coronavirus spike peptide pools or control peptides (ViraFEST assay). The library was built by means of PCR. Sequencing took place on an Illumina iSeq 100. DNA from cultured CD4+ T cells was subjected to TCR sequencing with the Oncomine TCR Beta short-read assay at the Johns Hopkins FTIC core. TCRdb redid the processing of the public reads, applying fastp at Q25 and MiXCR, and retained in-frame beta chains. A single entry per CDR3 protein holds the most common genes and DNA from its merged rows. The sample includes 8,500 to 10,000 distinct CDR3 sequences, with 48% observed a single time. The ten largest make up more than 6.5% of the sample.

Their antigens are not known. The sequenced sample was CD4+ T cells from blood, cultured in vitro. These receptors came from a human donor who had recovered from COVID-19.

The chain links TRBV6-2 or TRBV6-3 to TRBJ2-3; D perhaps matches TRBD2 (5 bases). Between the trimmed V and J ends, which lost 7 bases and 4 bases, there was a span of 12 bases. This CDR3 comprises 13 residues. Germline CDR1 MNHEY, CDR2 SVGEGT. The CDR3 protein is CASIEAGADTQYF. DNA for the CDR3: TGTGCCAGCATCGAGGCGGGCGCAGATACGCAGTATTTT.

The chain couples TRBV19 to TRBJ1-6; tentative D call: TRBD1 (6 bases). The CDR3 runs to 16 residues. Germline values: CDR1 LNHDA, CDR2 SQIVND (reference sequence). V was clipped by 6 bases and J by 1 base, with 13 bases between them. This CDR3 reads CASSNRVYSYNSPLHF. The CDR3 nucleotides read TGTGCCAGTAGCAACAGGGTTTATTCCTATAATTCACCCCTCCACTTT.

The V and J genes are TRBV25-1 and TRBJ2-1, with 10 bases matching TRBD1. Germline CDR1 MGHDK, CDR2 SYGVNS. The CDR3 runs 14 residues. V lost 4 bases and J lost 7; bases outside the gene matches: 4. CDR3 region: CASSVGQGRNEQFF. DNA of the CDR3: TGTGCCAGCAGTGTGGGACAGGGGAGGAATGAGCAGTTCTTC.

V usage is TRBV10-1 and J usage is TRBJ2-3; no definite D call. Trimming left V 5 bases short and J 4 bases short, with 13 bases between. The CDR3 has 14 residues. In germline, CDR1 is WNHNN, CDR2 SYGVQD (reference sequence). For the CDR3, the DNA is TGCGCCAGCAGTAGGGCGGTAAATTCAGATACGCAGTATTTT. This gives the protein CASSRAVNSDTQYF.

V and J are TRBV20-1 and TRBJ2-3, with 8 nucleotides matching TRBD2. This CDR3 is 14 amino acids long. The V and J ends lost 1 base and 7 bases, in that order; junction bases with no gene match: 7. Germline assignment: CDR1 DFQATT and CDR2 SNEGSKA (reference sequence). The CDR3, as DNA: TGCAGTGCTAGAGCTCTAGCGGGTAGTCATACGCAGTATTTT. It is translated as CSARALAGSHTQYF.

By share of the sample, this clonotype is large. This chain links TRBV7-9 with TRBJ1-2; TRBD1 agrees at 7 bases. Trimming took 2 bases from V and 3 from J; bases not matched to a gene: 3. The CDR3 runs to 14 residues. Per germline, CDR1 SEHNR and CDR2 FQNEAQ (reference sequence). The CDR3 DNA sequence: TGTGCCAGCAGCTTAAACAGGGGTGACTATGGCTACACCTTC. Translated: CASSLNRGDYGYTF. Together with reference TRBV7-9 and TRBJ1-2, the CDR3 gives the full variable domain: DTGVSQNPRHKITKRGQNVTFRCDPISEHNRLYWYRQTLGQGPEFLTYFQNEAQLEKSRLLSDRFSAERPKGSFSTLEIQRTEQGDSAMYLCASSLNRGDYGYTFGSGTRLTVV.

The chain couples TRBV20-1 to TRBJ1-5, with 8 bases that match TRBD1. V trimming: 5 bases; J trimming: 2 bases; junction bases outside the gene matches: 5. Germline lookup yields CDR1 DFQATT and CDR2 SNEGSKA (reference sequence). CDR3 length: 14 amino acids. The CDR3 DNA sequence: TGCAGTGCTCGACAGGACAGGGGCAATCAGCCCCAGCATTTT. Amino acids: CSARQDRGNQPQHF.

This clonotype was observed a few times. Here the CDR3 reads CASSLSGSGGYTF. CDR3 in DNA: TGTGCCAGCAGTTTATCGGGATCTGGTGGCTACACCTTC. The gene calls are TRBV27 and TRBJ1-2; D gene unclear. The CDR3 extends over 13 amino acids. Germline V gene sequence: CDR1 MNHEY, CDR2 SMNVEV (reference sequence). The V and J ends lost 0 bases and 7 bases respectively, with 9 bases between them.

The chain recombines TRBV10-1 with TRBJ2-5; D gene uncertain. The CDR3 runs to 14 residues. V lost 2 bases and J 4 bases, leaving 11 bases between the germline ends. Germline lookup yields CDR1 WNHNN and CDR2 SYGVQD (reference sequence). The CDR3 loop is CASSEADRAETQYF. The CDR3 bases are TGCGCCAGCAGTGAGGCGGATCGGGCAGAGACCCAGTACTTC.

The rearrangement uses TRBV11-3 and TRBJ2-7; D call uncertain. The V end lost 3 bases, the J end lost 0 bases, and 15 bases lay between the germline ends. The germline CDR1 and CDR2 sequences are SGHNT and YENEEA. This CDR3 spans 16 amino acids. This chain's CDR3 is CASSFTKAASSYEQYF. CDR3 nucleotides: TGTGCCAGCAGCTTCACAAAGGCAGCCAGCTCCTACGAGCAGTACTTC.

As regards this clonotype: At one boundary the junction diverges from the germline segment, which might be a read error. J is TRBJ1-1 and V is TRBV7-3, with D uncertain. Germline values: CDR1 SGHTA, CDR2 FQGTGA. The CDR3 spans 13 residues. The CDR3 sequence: CASGLKPAVEAFF. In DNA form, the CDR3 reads TGTGCCAGCGGCTTAAAACCCGCCGTCGAAGCTTTCTTT.

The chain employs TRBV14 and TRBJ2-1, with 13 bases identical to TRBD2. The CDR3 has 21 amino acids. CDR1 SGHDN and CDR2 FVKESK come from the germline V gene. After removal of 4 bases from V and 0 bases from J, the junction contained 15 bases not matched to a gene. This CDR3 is CASSPTSGRALYYRSYNEQFF. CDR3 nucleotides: TGTGCCAGCAGCCCCACTAGCGGGAGGGCCTTATACTATCGCTCCTACAATGAGCAGTTCTTC.

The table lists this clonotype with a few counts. CDR3 sequence: CASSQDRGQVGYTF. The CDR3 nucleotides read TGTGCCAGTAGTCAAGACAGGGGGCAAGTGGGCTACACCTTC. V is TRBV19 and J is TRBJ1-2; 10 bases map to TRBD1. This CDR3 is 14 amino acids long. Germline-derived CDR1 and CDR2 are LNHDA and SQIVND (reference sequence). The trim removed 5 bases at V and 8 bases at J, leaving 8 bases unmatched.

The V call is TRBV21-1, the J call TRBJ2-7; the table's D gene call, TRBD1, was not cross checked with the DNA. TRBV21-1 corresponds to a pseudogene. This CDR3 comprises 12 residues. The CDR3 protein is CSLGGDPYEQYF. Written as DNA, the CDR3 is TGTTCCCTCGGGGGCGACCCTTACGAGCAGTACTTC.

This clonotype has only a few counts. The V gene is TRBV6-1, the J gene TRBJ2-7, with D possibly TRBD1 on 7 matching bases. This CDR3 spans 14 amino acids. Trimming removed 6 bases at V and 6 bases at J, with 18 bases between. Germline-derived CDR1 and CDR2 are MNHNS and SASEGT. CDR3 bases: TGTGCCAGCAGCCCGGAGGGACAGCGGTTCGAGCAGTACTTC. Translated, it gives CASSPEGQRFEQYF.

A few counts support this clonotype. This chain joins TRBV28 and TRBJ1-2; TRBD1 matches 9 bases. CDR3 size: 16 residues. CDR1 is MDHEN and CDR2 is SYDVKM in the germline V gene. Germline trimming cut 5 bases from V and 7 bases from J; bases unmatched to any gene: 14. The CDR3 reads CASSPPPKQGAGGYTF. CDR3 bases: TGTGCCAGCAGTCCCCCCCCCAAACAGGGGGCAGGTGGCTACACCTTC.